A selection of T cell receptor beta chains follows, all from one sample in a study of OX40 agonist ivuxolimab in advanced cancers. This table comes from immunoSEQ multiplex PCR, and its TCRdb copy is limited to in-frame clones, with some not included. The repertoire holds 60,000 to 75,000 clones, with 94% as singletons. The input for sequencing was CD4+ or CD8+ T cells sorted from blood, taken in a trial of the OX40 agonist ivuxolimab. These receptors came from an adult with an advanced solid tumor such as melanoma, head and neck, liver or kidney cancer. The CDR3 runs from the conserved cysteine through the conserved F or W. The D gene is left open where the match is weak. Clone size is stated in some rows and not others, as once, few, many or a class when expanded.

J gene	clone size	D gene	V gene	CDR3 DNA	CDR3 protein
TRBJ2-3	-	TRBD1	TRBV28	TGTGCCAGCAACAATACCCTCATAACAGGGGGCACAGATACGCAGTATTTT	CASNNTLITGGTDTQYF
TRBJ1-6	-	TRBD1	TRBV6-1	TGTGCCAGCACTGACACCGGGACAGCTTATAATTCACCCCTCCACTTT	CASTDTGTAYNSPLHF
TRBJ2-3	few	-	TRBV13	TGTGCCAGCAGCTCTCTGAACGCGGGCACAGATACGCAGTATTTT	CASSSLNAGTDTQYF
TRBJ1-6	-	-	TRBV6-1	TGTGCCACCCTATCAGGCTGGAATTCACCCCTCCACTTT	CATLSGWNSPLHF
TRBJ2-3	once	TRBD2	TRBV28	TGTGCCAGCATGAGAGTTCGACTAGCGGGTTGGACAGATACGCAGTATTTT	CASMRVRLAGWTDTQYF
TRBJ2-7	-	-	TRBV5-1	TGCGCCAGCAGCTTGGCAGGTCTCGAGCAGTACTTC	CASSLAGLEQYF
TRBJ2-5	few	-	TRBV11-1	TGTGCCAGCAGCTTATCTCCAATAGCGGTACAAGAGACCCAGTACTTC	CASSLSPIAVQETQYF
TRBJ2-2	-	TRBD2	TRBV7-3	TGTGCCAGCAGCTTTAGCGGGAGGGCCCTCCCCGGGGAGCTGTTTTTT	CASSFSGRALPGELFF
TRBJ2-2	-	-	TRBV9	TGTGCCAGCAGCCCGTCGGCGGGGACGGGGGAGCTGTTTTTT	CASSPSAGTGELFF
TRBJ2-7	-	TRBD1	TRBV27	TGTGCCAGCAGTTTACAGGGGGTGGACGAGCAGTACTTC	CASSLQGVDEQYF
TRBJ2-7	-	-	TRBV19	TGTGCCAGTAGTAGCTCGGGAGAACTCTACGAGCAGTACTTC	CASSSSGELYEQYF
TRBJ2-3	once	-	TRBV5-1	TGCGCCAGCAGCCCCTGGGGCCAGGTCACAGATACGCAGTATTTT	CASSPWGQVTDTQYF
TRBJ1-2	-	TRBD1	TRBV11-2	TGTGCCAGCAGCCCGATTGGACAGGGCCTAACTACTAACTATGGCTACACCTTC	CASSPIGQGLTTNYGYTF
TRBJ2-2	-	-	TRBV6-5	TGTGCCAGCAACGCAGGGCAGAGAGGGGAGCTGTTTTTT	CASNAGQRGELFF
TRBJ1-1	-	-	TRBV10-3	TGTGCCATCAGTGGGGGACCGAACACTGAAGCTTTCTTT	CAISGGPNTEAFF
TRBJ2-7	-	-	TRBV6-6	TGTGCCAGCAGTACCGGGACTCCTTACGAGCAGTACTTC	CASSTGTPYEQYF
TRBJ1-5	-	-	TRBV6-6	TGTGCCACGATCCCCGGGAGTCCCAATCAGCCCCAGCATTTT	CATIPGSPNQPQHF
TRBJ2-3	-	-	TRBV29-1	TGCAGCGTTGAAGACCGTTCCGAGACTATGATAACAGATACGCAGTATTTT	CSVEDRSETMITDTQYF
TRBJ1-3	-	-	TRBV7-9	TGTGCCAGCACGGGGGTCTCTGGAAACACCATATATTTT	CASTGVSGNTIYF
TRBJ2-7	-	-	TRBV7-6	TGTGCCAGCAGCTTAGGGGTGACCGGGGGCCTCGCGGGGGAGCAGTACTTC	CASSLGVTGGLAGEQYF
TRBJ2-7	-	TRBD2	TRBV30	TGTGCCTGGAGTGTTTCCAGCGGGAGGGCCTACGAGCAGTACTTC	CAWSVSSGRAYEQYF
TRBJ2-7	-	-	TRBV5-1	TGCGCCAGCAGCTTGGGGTTGGGGGCCTACGAGCAGTACTTC	CASSLGLGAYEQYF
TRBJ1-5	-	-	TRBV6-1	TGTGCCAGCAGTGAACGGCACTATAGCAATCAGCCCCAGCATTTT	CASSERHYSNQPQHF
TRBJ2-1	-	TRBD2	TRBV7-9	TGTGCCAGCAATACCCCAGCGGGAGGTTCAAATGAGCAGTTCTTC	CASNTPAGGSNEQFF
TRBJ2-1	few	TRBD2	TRBV6-4	TGTGCCAGCAGTGACGGGCGGGAGGGGTTGCAGGAGCAGTTCTTC	CASSDGREGLQEQFF
TRBJ2-7	once	-	TRBV27	TGTGCCAGCAGTGTTTATCAGGGTCGCTACGAGCAGTACTTC	CASSVYQGRYEQYF
TRBJ2-1	-	TRBD2	TRBV19	TGTGCCAGTAGTAATCCTAGCGGGAGTGGGATAAATGAGCAGTTCTTC	CASSNPSGSGINEQFF
TRBJ2-1	-	-	TRBV15	TGTGCCACCAGCAGAGATTTGGCAGGTTCGGATGAGCAGTTCTTC	CATSRDLAGSDEQFF
TRBJ2-7	-	TRBD1	TRBV9	TGTGCCAGCAGCGGACAGGGGCGGGCCGAGCAGTACTTC	CASSGQGRAEQYF
TRBJ2-7	-	TRBD1	TRBV9	TGTGCCAGCAGCGCATCGGGACAGGCGTGGGAGCAGTACTTC	CASSASGQAWEQYF
TRBJ2-7	-	TRBD2	TRBV9	TGTGCCAGCAGCGCGGTAGCGGGAGGATCCTACGAGCAGTACTTC	CASSAVAGGSYEQYF
TRBJ1-1	-	-	TRBV6-5	TGTGCCAGCAGCTCTGGGAGGGCCGGGAACACTGAAGCTTTCTTT	CASSSGRAGNTEAFF
TRBJ2-6	-	-	TRBV13	TGTGCCAGCAGCCCGGCGGGGGCCAACGTCCTGACTTTC	CASSPAGANVLTF